The clone carrying this TCR beta chain was counted between two and nine times. Its antigen is not identified. Donors were nominally healthy when sampled, though unrecorded immune exposures were likely. This sample is part of a study of cytomegalovirus exposure and HLA in healthy donors. Study-wide points: One later analysis reportedly identified an Asian-associated ancestry cluster that showed fewer N-insertions than the roughly 600-donor mean.

V dropped 0 bases and J dropped 4 bases, with 12 bases sitting between them. The CDR3 length is 16 residues. Germline V gives CDR1 SEHNR, CDR2 FQNEAQ (reference sequence). The primer mix had 60 Vbeta and 13 Jbeta primers. The repertoire was sequenced with immunoSEQ multiplex PCR; TCRdb's copy has only in-frame clones and lacks some. The data show 85,000 to 100,000 clones, about nine tenths seen once. The sample consisted of PBMCs. The chain combines TRBV7-9 with TRBJ1-4, with a tentative D call TRBD1 (5 bases). This clonotype was sampled from a man aged 18 to 29 in good health and CMV-seronegative. The CDR3 sequence: CASSLAGRVRNEKLFF. Here the CDR3 DNA reads TGTGCCAGCAGCTTAGCCGGCAGGGTCCGTAATGAAAAACTGTTTTTT.